This passage covers 26 T cell receptor beta chains from one sample sequenced in a study of naive and memory T cell subsets. An equimolar mix of two oligonucleotides served as the beta constant-region primer for TRBC1 and TRBC2. Four rounds of PCR amplified the ligated cDNA using nested alpha and beta constant-region primers plus SP2. TCRdb reanalysed the UMI-ligation and nested PCR reads using MiXCR and keeps one entry per CDR3 protein. Among approximately 16,000 distinct CDR3 sequences listed, around 8.2% were seen once. Sequencing was carried out using central memory CD8+ T cells from blood. These receptors all stem from a human donor in good health.

The gene calls are TRBV10-2 and TRBJ1-1; D call uncertain. This CDR3 region has 14 residues. V shed 6 bases and J shed 0 bases, with 11 bases lying between them. CDR1 is WSHSY and CDR2 is SAAADI in the germline V gene. The CDR3 protein is CASSRTGMNTEAFF. In nucleotides, the CDR3 is TGCGCCAGCAGCCGGACGGGCATGAACACTGAAGCTTTCTTT.

Ten or more counts support this clonotype. The chain couples TRBV20-1 to TRBJ2-7, with D perhaps TRBD1 (5 bases). The V gene lost 0 bases and the J gene lost 5 bases, with 11 bases spanning the gap. CDR1 and CDR2 from the germline V gene are DFQATT and SNEGSKA (reference sequence). The CDR3 is 13 residues long. The CDR3, as DNA: TGCAGTGCTAGAGATTTGCAGGGCAACGAGCAGTACTTC. It translates to CSARDLQGNEQYF.

This chain uses TRBV6-4 with TRBJ2-1; 10 nucleotides match TRBD2. The CDR3 has 14 residues. Trimming cost V 3 bases and J 7 bases; bases outside gene matches: 3. Germline V gene data show CDR1 as MRHNA and CDR2 as SNTAGT. CDR3 amino acids: CASSEVSGGNEQFF. The CDR3 DNA reads as TGTGCCAGCAGTGAGGTTAGCGGGGGGAATGAGCAGTTCTTC.

This clonotype was seen only a few times. The gene calls are TRBV19 and TRBJ1-5; 7 positions match TRBD1. Germline trimming cut 4 bases from V and 6 bases from J; bases unmatched to any gene: 9. This CDR3 is built from 15 residues. Germline CDR1 is LNHDA and CDR2 is SQIVND (reference sequence). The CDR3 DNA sequence: TGTGCCAGTAGTACGTTAACAGGGGTCTTTCAGCCCCAGCATTTT. Amino acids: CASSTLTGVFQPQHF.

This chain connects TRBV6-6 to TRBJ2-7, with a possible D match to TRBD1 (5 bases). The germline CDR1 and CDR2 sequences are MNHNY and SVGAGI (reference sequence). The CDR3 runs 14 residues. Trimming pared 1 base from V and 2 bases from J, leaving 9 bases between. The CDR3 spells CASSYYRGPYEQYF. In DNA form, the CDR3 reads TGTGCCAGCAGTTACTATAGGGGCCCCTACGAGCAGTACTTC.

This clonotype occurred many times. This chain links TRBV6-5 with TRBJ2-3; tentatively, D is TRBD2 (6 bases). This CDR3 is 13 amino acids long. V lost 10 bases and J 2 bases, leaving 13 bases between the germline ends. Looked up from germline, CDR1 is MNHEY and CDR2 is SVGAGI. The CDR3 loop reads CATWDFPTDTQYF. CDR3 sequence (DNA): TGTGCCACCTGGGACTTTCCCACAGATACGCAGTATTTT.

The chain combines TRBV7-6 with TRBJ2-1, with 7 bases lining up with TRBD2. V trimming: 0 bases; J trimming: 7 bases; junction bases outside the gene matches: 9. The germline CDR1 and CDR2 sequences are SGHVS and FNYEAQ. The CDR3 consists of 16 residues. The CDR3 nucleotides read TGTGCCAGCAGCTTAGCACTAGTGGGGCGGGGGAATGAGCAGTTCTTC. Residues: CASSLALVGRGNEQFF.

This clonotype was seen a handful of times. This chain connects TRBV20-1 to TRBJ2-7; D gene ambiguous. The CDR3 length is 12 residues. V was cut by 1 base and J by 3 bases, with 7 bases left in between. Germline V gives CDR1 DFQATT, CDR2 SNEGSKA (reference sequence). DNA of the CDR3: TGCAGTGCTAGAGTCTCCGACTACGAGCAGTACTTC. This translates into CSARVSDYEQYF.

The V gene is TRBV7-9, the J gene TRBJ2-3, with 10 bases identical to TRBD2. This CDR3 has 15 amino acids. V shed 8 bases, J shed 5 bases, and the junction held 10 bases outside the gene matches. Germline V lookup: CDR1 SEHNR, CDR2 FQNEAQ (reference sequence). The CDR3 nucleotides read TGTGCCAGCGGTATCGGACTAGCGGCCGAAGATACGCAGTATTTT. This translates into CASGIGLAAEDTQYF.

The J gene is TRBJ2-2, the V gene TRBV6-2 or TRBV6-3; D possibly corresponds to TRBD1 (5 bases). The CDR3 length is 13 residues. Per the germline V gene, CDR1 is MNHEY and CDR2 is SVGEGT. Trimming pared 5 bases from V and 3 bases from J, leaving 7 bases between. The CDR3 loop reads CASSQTDTGELFF. CDR3 bases: TGTGCCAGCAGTCAGACAGACACCGGGGAGCTGTTTTTT.

By proportion, this clonotype is medium-sized (0.01 to 0.1%). The chain is built from TRBV7-8 and TRBJ2-7; TRBD2 matches 8 bases. The CDR3 sequence is 15 residues long. After removal of 5 bases from V and 0 bases from J, the junction contained 6 bases not matched to a gene. Germline CDR1 reads SGHVS; CDR2 reads FQNEAQ. CDR3 in DNA: TGTGCCAGCAGCCCATTAGCGGGGAGCTCCTACGAGCAGTACTTC. Translation gives CASSPLAGSSYEQYF. The whole variable domain, filled in from reference TRBV7-8 and TRBJ2-7, reads GAGVSQSPRYKVAKRGQDVALRCDPISGHVSLFWYQQALGQGPEFLTYFQNEAQLDKSGLPSDRFFAERPEGSVSTLKIQRTQQEDSAVYLCASSPLAGSSYEQYFGPGTRLTVT.

This chain connects TRBV27 to TRBJ2-7; D is ambiguous. Looked up from germline, CDR1 is MNHEY and CDR2 is SMNVEV (reference sequence). Trimming left V 2 bases short and J 6 bases short, with 8 bases between. This CDR3 is 12 amino acids long. The CDR3: CASSLNAGEQYF. Here the CDR3 DNA reads TGTGCCAGCAGTTTAAACGCAGGCGAGCAGTACTTC.

This clonotype qualifies as medium-sized. The chain has TRBV28 and TRBJ2-7, with a tentative D call TRBD1 (6 bases). Looked up from germline, CDR1 is MDHEN and CDR2 is SYDVKM. This CDR3 comprises 14 residues. The ends were cut back, 6 bases at V and 2 bases at J, with 14 bases in the middle. This CDR3 reads CASSLSTGTYEQYF. The DNA for the CDR3 is TGTGCCAGCAGCCTCAGCACAGGGACCTACGAGCAGTACTTC.

This clonotype was seen a handful of times. The chain links TRBV6-2 or TRBV6-3 to TRBJ1-2; D possibly corresponds to TRBD1 (5 bases). The CDR3 is 15 amino acids. Germline loops: CDR1 MNHEY, CDR2 SVGEGT. Trimming pared 2 bases from V and 4 bases from J, leaving 14 bases between. The CDR3 loop is CASSYATVLLYGYTF. The CDR3 DNA sequence: TGTGCCAGCAGTTACGCGACAGTCCTCCTCTATGGCTACACCTTC.

In this sample, this clonotype turned up many times. The CDR3 loop is CASSHPTSGSRGNEQFF. In DNA, the CDR3 is TGTGCCAGCAGTCATCCGACTAGCGGGAGTAGAGGGAATGAGCAGTTCTTC. The chain employs TRBV6-6 and TRBJ2-1; 12 nucleotides agree with TRBD2. There are 17 residues in the CDR3. V lost 5 bases, J lost 7 bases, and 12 bases stayed unmatched. The germline CDR1 and CDR2 sequences are MNHNY and SVGAGI (reference sequence).

The rearrangement links TRBV12-3 or TRBV12-4 to TRBJ2-7; TRBD2 might be the D (6 bases). This CDR3 contains 15 residues. Trimming took 6 bases from V and 3 from J, leaving 18 bases between them. The CDR3 nucleotides are TGTGCCAGCAGCCCCCCCGATGCGGGATTCTACGAGCAGTACTTC. Its protein product is CASSPPDAGFYEQYF.

This clonotype was seen repeatedly, ten times or more. The chain uses TRBV12-3 or TRBV12-4 and TRBJ2-7, with 9 bases identical to TRBD2. The CDR3 has 14 residues. V shed 2 bases and J 2 bases; nucleotides not matched to a gene: 1. CDR3 in amino acids: CASSLLAGAYEQYF. The DNA for the CDR3 is TGTGCCAGCAGTTTATTAGCGGGGGCCTACGAGCAGTACTTC.

This clonotype has ten or more counts. The V call is TRBV15, the J call TRBJ2-6, with D hard to call. Trimming stripped 0 bases from V and 0 bases from J, with 6 bases between. Per germline, CDR1 LNHNV and CDR2 YYDKDF (reference sequence). The length of the CDR3 is 16 residues. The CDR3 bases are TGTGCCACCAGCAGAGATCAAGACTCTGGGGCCAACGTCCTGACTTTC. Translating gives CATSRDQDSGANVLTF.

In its sample, this clonotype was seen many times. J is TRBJ2-1 and V is TRBV5-1, with D possibly being TRBD1 (6 bases). The CDR3 has 14 residues. With 3 bases removed from V and 4 bases from J, the gap between germline ends came to 11 bases. The germline gives CDR1 SGHRS, CDR2 YFSETQ. CDR3 sequence (DNA): TGCGCCAGCAGCTCCCTGGACAGTTACAATGAGCAGTTCTTC. Translated: CASSSLDSYNEQFF. Complete variable domain (other parts from reference TRBV5-1 and TRBJ2-1): KAGVTQTPRYLIKTRGQQVTLSCSPISGHRSVSWYQQTPGQGLQFLFEYFSETQRNKGNFPGRFSGRQFSNSRSEMNVSTLELGDSALYLCASSSLDSYNEQFFGPGTRLTVL.

This clonotype was recorded a few times. The CDR3 nucleotides are TGCGCCAGCAGCCAAGATACTAATGAAAAACTGTTTTTT. Protein product: CASSQDTNEKLFF. The chain couples TRBV4-3 to TRBJ1-4; D ambiguous. This CDR3 is 13 amino acids long. The ends were cut back, 0 bases at V and 2 bases at J, with 1 base in the middle. Germline CDR1 is LGHNA and CDR2 is YSLEER.

This clonotype is medium-sized by share. The CDR3 loop reads CASSELAGSTDTQYF. In DNA form, the CDR3 reads TGTGCCAGCAGTGAACTAGCGGGAAGTACAGATACGCAGTATTTT. The chain joins TRBV6-4 to TRBJ2-3; 10 nucleotides line up with TRBD2. The V gene end was trimmed by 3 bases and the J gene end by 3 bases; junction bases not matched to a gene: 3. Germline V gives CDR1 MRHNA, CDR2 SNTAGT. The CDR3 spans 15 residues.

The V call is TRBV2, the J call TRBJ1-2, with 8 bases that match TRBD1. V trimming: 6 bases; J trimming: 8 bases; junction bases outside the gene matches: 11. The CDR3 contains 14 residues. Germline V CDR1 and CDR2: SNHLY, FYNNEI. The CDR3 bases are TGTGCCAGCAGCGACCTCAGGGGGCGCGAGGGCTACACCTTC. Protein: CASSDLRGREGYTF.

This clonotype appeared a few times. The genes are TRBV18 and TRBJ2-1; tentative D call: TRBD2 (6 bases). The CDR3 length is 14 residues. The V gene's germline CDR1 is KGHSH and CDR2 LQKENI. V shed 2 bases and J shed 3 bases, with 8 bases lying between them. CDR3 loop: CASSPWRDYNEQFF. The CDR3 DNA reads as TGTGCCAGCTCACCATGGCGGGACTACAATGAGCAGTTCTTC.

This chain joins TRBV2 and TRBJ2-6, with D possibly being TRBD1 or TRBD2 (5 bases each). Germline lookup yields CDR1 SNHLY and CDR2 FYNNEI. Trimming left V 8 bases short and J 0 bases short, with 11 bases between. This CDR3 is 15 amino acids long. CDR3 sequence (DNA): TGTGCCAGCGGGGACCCCTTCTCTGGGGCCAACGTCCTGACTTTC. The encoded protein is CASGDPFSGANVLTF.

By sample fraction, this clonotype is medium-sized. The chain has TRBV4-2 and TRBJ2-1, with D perhaps matching TRBD2 (5 bases). Germline V CDR1 and CDR2: LGHNA, YNFKEQ. The length of the CDR3 is 15 residues. Trimming cost V 0 bases and J 6 bases, with 12 bases left between them. CDR3: CASSQDPGEPNEQFF. In DNA form, the CDR3 reads TGTGCCAGCAGCCAAGATCCCGGGGAACCCAATGAGCAGTTCTTC.

This sequence joins TRBV10-3 and TRBJ2-1, with 8 nucleotides matching TRBD2. Trimming took 10 bases from V and 2 from J; bases not matched to a gene: 1. The germline CDR1 and CDR2 sequences are ENHRY and SYGVKD. This CDR3 comprises 12 residues. This CDR3 is CATGGPYNEQFF. CDR3 nucleotide sequence: TGTGCCACGGGAGGGCCCTACAATGAGCAGTTCTTC.